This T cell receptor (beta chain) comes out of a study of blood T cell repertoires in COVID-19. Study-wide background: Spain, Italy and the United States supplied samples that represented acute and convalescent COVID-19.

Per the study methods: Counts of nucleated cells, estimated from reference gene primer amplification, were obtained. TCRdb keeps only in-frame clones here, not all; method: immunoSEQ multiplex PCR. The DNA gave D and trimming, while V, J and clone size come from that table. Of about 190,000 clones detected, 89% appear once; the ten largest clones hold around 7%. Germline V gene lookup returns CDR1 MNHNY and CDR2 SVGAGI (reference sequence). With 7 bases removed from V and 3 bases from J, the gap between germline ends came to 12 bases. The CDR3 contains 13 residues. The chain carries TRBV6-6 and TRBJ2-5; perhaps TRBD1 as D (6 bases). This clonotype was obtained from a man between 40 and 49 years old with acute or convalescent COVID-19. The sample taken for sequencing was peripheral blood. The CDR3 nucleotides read TGTGCCAGCACACCAAACAGGGAAGAGACCCAGTACTTC. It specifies CASTPNREETQYF.